This T cell receptor beta chain was recorded in a study of patients and donors after allogeneic stem cell transplantation. Germline CDR1 SEHNR, CDR2 FQNEAQ (reference sequence). This CDR3 region has 13 residues. The V and J ends lost 7 bases and 8 bases respectively, with 15 bases between them. TCRdb re-derived calls from the RT-PCR reads in MiXCR, one entry per CDR3 protein. The data contain hundreds of thousands of distinct CDR3 sequences, 15% to 20% of them singletons. The chain carries TRBV7-9 and TRBJ2-1, with D perhaps given as TRBD1 or TRBD2 (5 bases each). The sample taken for sequencing was blood, either unsorted or a sorted T cell fraction (not recorded which). This clonotype was obtained from a human donor who was either an allogeneic HSCT recipient or a stem cell or donor lymphocyte infusion donor (not recorded which). It is not recorded whose cells these are; they may come from a transplant donor. DNA of the CDR3: TGTGCCAGCAAAAAATTCGGGGCGGATGAGCAGTTCTTC. Its translation: CASKKFGADEQFF.